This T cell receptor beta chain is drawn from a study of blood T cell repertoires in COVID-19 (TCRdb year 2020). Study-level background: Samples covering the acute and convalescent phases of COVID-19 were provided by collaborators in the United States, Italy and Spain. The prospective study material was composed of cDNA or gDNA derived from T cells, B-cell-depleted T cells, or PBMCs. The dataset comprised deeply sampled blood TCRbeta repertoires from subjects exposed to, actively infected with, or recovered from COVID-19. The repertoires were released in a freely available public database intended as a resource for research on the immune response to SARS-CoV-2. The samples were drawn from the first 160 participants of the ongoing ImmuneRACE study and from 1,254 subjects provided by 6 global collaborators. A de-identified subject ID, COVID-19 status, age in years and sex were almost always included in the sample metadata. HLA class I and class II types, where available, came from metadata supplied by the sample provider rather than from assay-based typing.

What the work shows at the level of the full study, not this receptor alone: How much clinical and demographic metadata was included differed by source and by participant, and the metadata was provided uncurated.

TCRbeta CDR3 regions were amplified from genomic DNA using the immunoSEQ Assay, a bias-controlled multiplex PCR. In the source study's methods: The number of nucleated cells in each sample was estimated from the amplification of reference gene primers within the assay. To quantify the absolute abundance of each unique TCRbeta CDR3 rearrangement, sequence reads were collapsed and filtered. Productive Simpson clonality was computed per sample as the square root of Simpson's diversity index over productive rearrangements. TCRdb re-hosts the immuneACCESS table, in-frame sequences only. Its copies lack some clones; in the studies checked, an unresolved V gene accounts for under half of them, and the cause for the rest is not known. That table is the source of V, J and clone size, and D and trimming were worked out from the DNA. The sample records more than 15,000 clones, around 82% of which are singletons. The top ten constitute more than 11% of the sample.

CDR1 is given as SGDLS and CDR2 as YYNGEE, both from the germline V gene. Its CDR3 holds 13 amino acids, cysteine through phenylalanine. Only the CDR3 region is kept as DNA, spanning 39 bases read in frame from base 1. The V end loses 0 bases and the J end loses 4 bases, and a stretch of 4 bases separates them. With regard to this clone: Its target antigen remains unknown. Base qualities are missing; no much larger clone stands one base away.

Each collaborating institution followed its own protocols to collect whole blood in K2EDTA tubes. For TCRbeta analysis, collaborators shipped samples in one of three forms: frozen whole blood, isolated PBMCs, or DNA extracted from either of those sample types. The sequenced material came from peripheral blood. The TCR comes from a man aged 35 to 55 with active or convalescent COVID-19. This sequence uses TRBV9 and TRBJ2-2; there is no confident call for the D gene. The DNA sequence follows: TGTGCCAGCAGCGTAGATCTCACCGGGGAGCTGTTTTTT. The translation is CASSVDLTGELFF.